This is a list of T cell receptor beta chains from one sample in a study of blood T cell repertoires in COVID-19. TCRdb keeps only in-frame clones here, not all; method: immunoSEQ multiplex PCR. This table has approximately 270,000 clones, approximately 89% appearing once. The sequencing sample was made of PBMCs or T cells enriched from blood (not recorded which). Source of these receptors: a woman aged 55-75 years who had recovered from COVID-19. Each CDR3 is given with its conserved first and last residue. D genes are given only for firm matches. Clone size is stated in some rows and not others, as once, few, many or a class when expanded.

d_call: .
clone_size: .
j_call: TRBJ2-7
v_call: TRBV25-1
cdr3_aa: CASSEYGTGIGEQYF
cdr3_nt: TGTGCCAGCAGTGAATATGGAACCGGGATCGGCGAGCAGTACTTC

d_call: .
clone_size: .
j_call: TRBJ1-5
v_call: TRBV28
cdr3_aa: CASSFGIGTHQPQHF
cdr3_nt: TGTGCCAGCAGTTTCGGTATCGGGACTCATCAGCCCCAGCATTTT

d_call: TRBD1
clone_size: .
j_call: TRBJ1-4
v_call: TRBV12-3/TRBV12-4
cdr3_aa: CASSRGGQEKLFF
cdr3_nt: TGTGCCAGCAGTCGAGGGGGCCAGGAAAAACTGTTTTTT

d_call: .
clone_size: .
j_call: TRBJ1-2
v_call: TRBV3-1/TRBV3-2
cdr3_aa: CASSRANYGYTF
cdr3_nt: TGTGCCAGCAGCCGAGCGAACTATGGCTACACCTTC

d_call: .
clone_size: few
j_call: TRBJ2-7
v_call: TRBV5-4
cdr3_aa: CASSLYFAPYEQYF
cdr3_nt: TGTGCCAGCAGCTTGTACTTCGCCCCCTACGAGCAGTACTTC

d_call: TRBD2
clone_size: .
j_call: TRBJ2-1
v_call: TRBV18
cdr3_aa: CASSQSGASGRSDEQFF
cdr3_nt: TGTGCCAGCTCCCAATCAGGCGCCAGCGGGAGGTCCGATGAGCAGTTCTTC

d_call: .
clone_size: .
j_call: TRBJ1-5
v_call: TRBV19
cdr3_aa: CASSLTLRYQPQHF
cdr3_nt: TGTGCCAGTAGCCTGACACTCAGATATCAGCCCCAGCATTTT

d_call: .
clone_size: .
j_call: TRBJ1-5
v_call: TRBV3-1/TRBV3-2
cdr3_aa: CASSQDRGGGNQPQHF
cdr3_nt: TGTGCCAGCAGCCAAGATCGGGGGGGCGGTAATCAGCCCCAGCATTTT

d_call: .
clone_size: .
j_call: TRBJ2-7
v_call: TRBV28
cdr3_aa: CASGGGSNYEQYF
cdr3_nt: TGTGCCAGCGGGGGCGGGAGCAATTACGAGCAGTACTTC

d_call: .
clone_size: .
j_call: TRBJ2-3
v_call: TRBV28
cdr3_aa: CASSFGAGTWGDTQYF
cdr3_nt: TGTGCCAGCAGTTTCGGCGCGGGGACCTGGGGAGATACGCAGTATTTT

d_call: .
clone_size: .
j_call: TRBJ1-5
v_call: TRBV7-2
cdr3_aa: CASSLDAGAVQPQHF
cdr3_nt: TGTGCCAGCAGCTTAGATGCGGGGGCGGTTCAGCCCCAGCATTTT

d_call: .
clone_size: .
j_call: TRBJ1-2
v_call: TRBV12-3/TRBV12-4
cdr3_aa: CASSLRRDYGYTF
cdr3_nt: TGTGCCAGCAGTTTGAGGCGGGACTATGGCTACACCTTC

d_call: .
clone_size: .
j_call: TRBJ2-7
v_call: TRBV2
cdr3_aa: CASRRTGPYEQYF
cdr3_nt: TGTGCCAGCAGGAGAACAGGGCCCTACGAGCAGTACTTC

d_call: .
clone_size: .
j_call: TRBJ2-1
v_call: TRBV19
cdr3_aa: CASSIGAVEQFF
cdr3_nt: TGTGCCAGTAGTATAGGAGCGGTTGAGCAGTTCTTC

d_call: .
clone_size: .
j_call: TRBJ1-2
v_call: TRBV19
cdr3_aa: CASSTTGPASHF
cdr3_nt: TGTGCCAGTAGTACAACAGGGCCGGCTTCCCATTTC

d_call: TRBD2
clone_size: .
j_call: TRBJ2-7
v_call: TRBV19
cdr3_aa: CASSPQFGTTLYEQYF
cdr3_nt: TGTGCCAGCTCCCCACAGTTCGGGACTACCCTCTACGAGCAGTACTTC

d_call: .
clone_size: .
j_call: TRBJ1-4
v_call: TRBV9
cdr3_aa: CASSTHPAARNEKLFF
cdr3_nt: TGTGCCAGCAGCACCCATCCGGCGGCCCGTAATGAAAAACTGTTTTTT

d_call: TRBD1
clone_size: .
j_call: TRBJ1-2
v_call: TRBV3-1/TRBV3-2
cdr3_aa: CASSQRTGENYGYTF
cdr3_nt: TGTGCCAGCAGCCAAAGGACAGGGGAGAACTATGGCTACACCTTC

d_call: TRBD1
clone_size: .
j_call: TRBJ2-7
v_call: TRBV10-3
cdr3_aa: CAIRGDSYEQYF
cdr3_nt: TGTGCCATCAGAGGGGACAGCTACGAGCAGTACTTC

d_call: TRBD2
clone_size: few
j_call: TRBJ2-7
v_call: TRBV6-5
cdr3_aa: CASNSGSYEQYF
cdr3_nt: TGTGCCAGCAATAGCGGGTCCTACGAGCAGTACTTC

d_call: .
clone_size: .
j_call: TRBJ1-1
v_call: TRBV6-1
cdr3_aa: CASSSTGAFF
cdr3_nt: TGTGCCAGCAGCTCCACGGGAGCTTTCTTT

d_call: .
clone_size: .
j_call: TRBJ1-3
v_call: TRBV10-2
cdr3_aa: CASSESTAGPLGNTIYF
cdr3_nt: TGCGCCAGCAGTGAGTCCACCGCAGGGCCCCTGGGAAACACCATATATTTT

d_call: .
clone_size: .
j_call: TRBJ1-5
v_call: TRBV6-5
cdr3_aa: CASRVDFSSNQPQHF
cdr3_nt: TGTGCCAGCAGGGTGGACTTTTCAAGCAATCAGCCCCAGCATTTT

d_call: .
clone_size: .
j_call: TRBJ2-1
v_call: TRBV3-1/TRBV3-2
cdr3_aa: CASSLVSGAYNEQFF
cdr3_nt: TGTGCCAGCAGCTTAGTTAGCGGAGCCTACAATGAGCAGTTCTTC

d_call: .
clone_size: .
j_call: TRBJ1-3
v_call: TRBV16
cdr3_aa: CASSQRRVTGNTIYF
cdr3_nt: TGTGCCAGCAGCCAAAGGAGAGTTACTGGAAACACCATATATTTT

d_call: .
clone_size: .
j_call: TRBJ1-3
v_call: TRBV9
cdr3_aa: CASSVGIGRLRGGNTIYF
cdr3_nt: TGTGCCAGCAGCGTCGGAATCGGACGATTAAGGGGTGGAAACACCATATATTTT

d_call: TRBD1
clone_size: .
j_call: TRBJ2-2
v_call: TRBV9
cdr3_aa: CASSVGQGDTGELFF
cdr3_nt: TGTGCCAGCAGCGTAGGTCAGGGGGACACCGGGGAGCTGTTTTTT

d_call: .
clone_size: .
j_call: TRBJ1-2
v_call: TRBV28
cdr3_aa: CASSPTGREYGYTF
cdr3_nt: TGTGCCAGCAGTCCGACCGGCCGGGAGTATGGCTACACCTTC

d_call: TRBD1
clone_size: .
j_call: TRBJ1-2
v_call: TRBV28
cdr3_aa: CASRRQGAGYGYTF
cdr3_nt: TGTGCCAGCAGAAGACAGGGGGCTGGGTATGGCTACACCTTC

d_call: .
clone_size: .
j_call: TRBJ2-3
v_call: TRBV29-1
cdr3_aa: CSAGDRVADTQYF
cdr3_nt: TGCAGCGCCGGTGATCGGGTGGCAGATACGCAGTATTTT

d_call: TRBD1
clone_size: .
j_call: TRBJ2-7
v_call: TRBV18
cdr3_aa: CASSPGQGSYEQYF
cdr3_nt: TGTGCCAGCTCACCAGGACAGGGATCCTACGAGCAGTACTTC

d_call: .
clone_size: .
j_call: TRBJ1-4
v_call: TRBV5-5
cdr3_aa: CASSLGGIREKLFF
cdr3_nt: TGTGCCAGCAGCCTTGGGGGGATTCGTGAAAAACTGTTTTTT

d_call: .
clone_size: .
j_call: TRBJ1-2
v_call: TRBV7-9
cdr3_aa: CASSLVVGRSYTF
cdr3_nt: TGTGCCAGCAGCTTAGTAGTAGGGAGGAGCTACACCTTC

d_call: .
clone_size: .
j_call: TRBJ1-1
v_call: TRBV6-5
cdr3_aa: CASSYSAGLNTEAFF
cdr3_nt: TGTGCCAGCAGTTACTCGGCAGGGTTGAACACTGAAGCTTTCTTT

d_call: TRBD1
clone_size: .
j_call: TRBJ1-2
v_call: TRBV28
cdr3_aa: CASSPLLDRYGYTF
cdr3_nt: TGTGCCAGCAGTCCATTACTGGACAGGTATGGCTACACCTTC

d_call: TRBD2
clone_size: .
j_call: TRBJ2-1
v_call: TRBV7-3
cdr3_aa: CASSPRLAGVTEQFF
cdr3_nt: TGTGCCAGCAGCCCAAGACTAGCGGGAGTCACTGAGCAGTTCTTC

d_call: TRBD2
clone_size: .
j_call: TRBJ2-2
v_call: TRBV27
cdr3_aa: CASRLGGVSGELFF
cdr3_nt: TGTGCCAGCCGTTTGGGGGGGGTTTCCGGGGAGCTGTTTTTT

d_call: .
clone_size: .
j_call: TRBJ1-1
v_call: TRBV2
cdr3_aa: CASFQGLWNTEAFF
cdr3_nt: TGTGCCAGCTTTCAAGGACTCTGGAACACTGAAGCTTTCTTT

d_call: .
clone_size: .
j_call: TRBJ2-1
v_call: TRBV28
cdr3_aa: CASITGPGAYNEQFF
cdr3_nt: TGTGCCAGCATCACCGGTCCAGGGGCTTACAATGAGCAGTTCTTC

d_call: TRBD1
clone_size: .
j_call: TRBJ1-2
v_call: TRBV18
cdr3_aa: CASSPGQGFYGYTF
cdr3_nt: TGTGCCAGCTCCCCGGGACAGGGTTTCTATGGCTACACCTTC

d_call: TRBD1
clone_size: .
j_call: TRBJ1-2
v_call: TRBV19
cdr3_aa: CASRRGQGGYTF
cdr3_nt: TGTGCCAGTAGGAGGGGGCAAGGAGGCTACACCTTC

d_call: .
clone_size: .
j_call: TRBJ2-1
v_call: TRBV15
cdr3_aa: CATRTRLGDTYNEQFF
cdr3_nt: TGTGCCACCCGGACTCGACTCGGAGACACCTACAATGAGCAGTTCTTC

d_call: .
clone_size: few
j_call: TRBJ2-2
v_call: TRBV19
cdr3_aa: CASRIGGVYGELFF
cdr3_nt: TGTGCCAGCAGAATCGGAGGGGTATACGGGGAGCTGTTTTTT

d_call: .
clone_size: .
j_call: TRBJ2-7
v_call: TRBV30
cdr3_aa: CAWSAGTGAYEQYF
cdr3_nt: TGTGCCTGGAGTGCCGGGACTGGAGCCTACGAGCAGTACTTC

d_call: TRBD1
clone_size: .
j_call: TRBJ1-4
v_call: TRBV18
cdr3_aa: CASSPMDRVDEKLFF
cdr3_nt: TGTGCCAGCTCCCCTATGGACAGGGTGGATGAAAAACTGTTTTTT

d_call: TRBD1
clone_size: .
j_call: TRBJ1-5
v_call: TRBV4-1
cdr3_aa: CASSLRQGSNQPQHF
cdr3_nt: TGCGCCAGCAGCCTCCGACAGGGAAGTAATCAGCCCCAGCATTTT

d_call: TRBD1
clone_size: .
j_call: TRBJ2-1
v_call: TRBV7-7
cdr3_aa: CASSLRGGRTGEQFF
cdr3_nt: TGTGCTAGCAGCCTACGAGGGGGCCGCACAGGGGAGCAGTTCTTC

d_call: TRBD1
clone_size: .
j_call: TRBJ2-7
v_call: TRBV30
cdr3_aa: CAWRTTGTAFF
cdr3_nt: TGTGCCTGGAGGACGACCGGGACAGCCTTCTTC

d_call: TRBD1
clone_size: once
j_call: TRBJ2-2
v_call: TRBV7-3
cdr3_aa: CASSLDAGQGSGRAGELFF
cdr3_nt: TGTGCCAGCAGCTTAGATGCGGGACAGGGATCGGGAAGGGCCGGGGAGCTGTTTTTT

d_call: .
clone_size: once
j_call: TRBJ2-1
v_call: TRBV5-1
cdr3_aa: CASSLEPGSSYNEQFF
cdr3_nt: TGCGCCAGCAGCTTGGAGCCGGGGAGCTCCTACAATGAGCAGTTCTTC